The 28 T cell receptor beta chains given below trace back to one sample, sequenced in a study of immune aging and cytomegalovirus after organ transplant. Time point of the sample: five sample-tagged time points from pre-transplant (day -1) to day 368 post-transplant, pooled. What these receptors recognize is not known. Cells were captured in microwells, and libraries were made with BD Rhapsody targeted mRNA and AbSeq chemistry. Using its own MiXCR run on the single-cell sequencing reads, TCRdb lists one record per CDR3 protein. The sample gives around 21,000 distinct CDR3 sequences, just over 35% of which show up once; around 25% is in the top ten. Material: CMV peptide-activated CD4+ and CD8+ T cells sorted from blood, obtained at five time points, pooled. The subset: sorted CD8+CD137+ and CD4+CD154+ T cells after about 11 h CMV IE-1 peptide stimulation. The receptors stem from a female donor who had a heart transplant and CMV viremia.

About this clonotype itself: This CDR3 is missing its conserved last phenylalanine or tryptophan, likely due to a read error. The V gene is TRBV10-3, the J gene TRBJ1-1; 7 bases agree with TRBD1. This CDR3 contains 15 residues. CDR1 ENHRY and CDR2 SYGVKD come from the germline V gene. The V gene end was trimmed by 8 bases and the J gene end by 0 bases; junction bases not matched to a gene: 9. The CDR3 region has the DNA TGTGCCATCGCCCCCCACACAGGGGTGAACACTGAAGCTTTCCTT. Translation gives CAIAPHTGVNTEAFL.

The V gene is TRBV5-4, the J gene TRBJ2-5; D unclear. The germline V and J ends were trimmed by 4 bases and 1 base, with 5 bases remaining between them. The CDR3 is 12 residues long. Looked up from germline, CDR1 is SGHNT and CDR2 is YYREEE (reference sequence). In DNA form, the CDR3 reads TGTGCCAGCAGCCTTGGCCAAGAGACCCAGTACTTC. As protein: CASSLGQETQYF. Filled out from reference TRBV5-4 and TRBJ2-5, the complete variable domain reads ETGVTQSPTHLIKTRGQQVTLRCSSQSGHNTVSWYQQALGQGPQFIFQYYREEENGRGNFPPRFSGLQFPNYSSELNVNALELDDSALYLCASSLGQETQYFGPGTRLLVL.

This chain uses TRBV10-3 with TRBJ2-1; D possibly corresponds to TRBD2 (6 bases). The germline gives CDR1 ENHRY, CDR2 SYGVKD. Trimming cost V 5 bases and J 4 bases, with 15 bases left between them. The CDR3 contains 15 residues. The DNA for the CDR3 is TGTGCCATCAGTCGCGGCGGGATCTCATACAATGAGCAGTTCTTC. It translates to CAISRGGISYNEQFF.

This clonotype was detected a few times. The chain recombines TRBV10-2 with TRBJ2-1; TRBD2 aligns across 12 bases. V lost 3 bases to trimming and J lost 7 bases; unmatched junction nucleotides: 7. CDR1 and CDR2 (germline): WSHSY, SAAADI. CDR3 length: 16 residues. CDR3 nucleotides: TGCGCCAGCAGTGAAACCGGACTAGCGGGATCAAATGAGCAGTTCTTC. Amino acid sequence: CASSETGLAGSNEQFF.

This clonotype showed up just a few times. The chain carries TRBV6-5 and TRBJ2-3; D is possibly TRBD2 (5 bases). Germline V gene data show CDR1 as MNHEY and CDR2 as SVGAGI. CDR3 length: 14 amino acids. V lost 6 bases, J lost 3 bases, and 13 bases lay in between. CDR3 sequence (DNA): TGTGCCAGCAGACCACTAGTATTGACAGATACGCAGTATTTT. This translates into CASRPLVLTDTQYF.

The rearrangement uses TRBV20-1 and TRBJ2-5, with a tentative D call TRBD1 (6 bases). The CDR3 is made up of 15 amino acids. Trimming shortened V by 0 bases and J by 4 bases, and 15 bases separated the two germline ends. In germline, CDR1 is DFQATT, CDR2 SNEGSKA (reference sequence). For the CDR3, the DNA is TGCAGTGCTAGAGAGTGGCCAGGGGTTCGAGAGACCCAGTACTTC. Protein sequence: CSAREWPGVRETQYF.

The table lists this clonotype with many counts. DNA for the CDR3: TGTGCCAGCAGTGGTGAGGGACTGAACACTGAAGCTTTCTTT. Translation gives CASSGEGLNTEAFF. The chain couples TRBV2 to TRBJ1-1, with D maybe TRBD1 (5 bases). Germline lookup yields CDR1 SNHLY and CDR2 FYNNEI. The CDR3 covers 14 residues. V was clipped by 4 bases and J by 0 bases, with 9 bases between them.

Relative to its sample, this clonotype is medium-sized. V gene TRBV28 combines with J gene TRBJ2-1, with 12 bases matching TRBD2. The CDR3 runs to 16 residues. Germline-derived CDR1 and CDR2 are MDHEN and SYDVKM. The V and J ends lost 4 bases and 8 bases, in that order; junction bases with no gene match: 9. The chain's CDR3 is CASSSRLAGVVDEQFF. CDR3 sequence (DNA): TGTGCCAGCAGTTCGCGACTAGCGGGAGTAGTCGATGAGCAGTTCTTC. Complete variable domain (other parts from reference TRBV28 and TRBJ2-1): DVKVTQSSRYLVKRTGEKVFLECVQDMDHENMFWYRQDPGLGLRLIYFSYDVKMKEKGDIPEGYSVSREKKERFSLILESASTNQTSMYLCASSSRLAGVVDEQFFGPGTRLTVL.

The V call is TRBV19, the J call TRBJ1-5; the D is unclear. V lost 6 bases, J lost 0 bases, and 12 bases lay in between. From germline, CDR1 is LNHDA and CDR2 SQIVND (reference sequence). This CDR3 region has 15 residues. The CDR3 nucleotides are TGTGCCAGTAGCTGGGCCGGGAATAGCAATCAGCCCCAGCATTTT. Amino acid sequence: CASSWAGNSNQPQHF.

A remark on this clonotype: The junction does not match germline at one end; this may be a read error. V and J are TRBV20-1 and TRBJ2-7; D remains ambiguous. The CDR3 has 14 residues. Germline CDR1 DFQATT, CDR2 SNEGSKA (reference sequence). Here the CDR3 reads CSARDPREKYKQYF. CDR3 bases: TGTAGTGCTAGGGATCCCCGCGAAAAATATAAGCAGTACTTC.

A few counts support this clonotype. The chain recombines TRBV19 with TRBJ1-1; D is uncertain. Trimming took 1 base from V and 6 from J, leaving 12 bases between them. Per germline, CDR1 LNHDA and CDR2 SQIVND (reference sequence). The length of the CDR3 is 14 residues. The CDR3 here is CASSIGEFVSEAFF. CDR3 sequence (DNA): TGTGCCAGTAGTATAGGGGAATTTGTTTCTGAAGCTTTCTTT.

This clonotype has at least ten counts. The chain is built from TRBV28 and TRBJ2-3; 10 bases are a match to TRBD2. The CDR3 has 19 amino acids. The ends lost 5 bases at V and 3 bases at J; junction bases unmatched: 17. Per germline, CDR1 MDHEN and CDR2 SYDVKM. In nucleotides, the CDR3 is TGTGCCAGCAGTGCCTACAATCCTCGACTAGCGGGCGGGACAGATACGCAGTATTTT. It yields the protein CASSAYNPRLAGGTDTQYF.

This clonotype was counted at least ten times. V is TRBV6-1 and J is TRBJ1-2; weak D call: TRBD1 (6 bases). Germline assignment: CDR1 MNHNS and CDR2 SASEGT. V lost 7 bases and J 2 bases, leaving 20 bases between the germline ends. The CDR3 covers 16 residues. The DNA of the CDR3 is TGTGCCAGCACCCAAGGGGGGGGCGCTCGGAACTATGGCTACACCTTC. Its translation is CASTQGGGARNYGYTF.

The V call is TRBV10-3, the J call TRBJ2-7, with a tentative D call TRBD2 (6 bases). CDR1 is ENHRY, CDR2 SYGVKD, per germline. This CDR3 is 16 amino acids long. V was cut by 7 bases and J by 0 bases, with 19 bases left in between. The CDR3 coding sequence is TGTGCCATCATGGAGGGCGGCCGGAGCTCCTCCTACGAGCAGTACTTC. Translation gives CAIMEGGRSSSYEQYF.

Many counts were recorded for this clonotype. The rearrangement uses TRBV18 and TRBJ1-2; TRBD1 agrees at 7 bases. Germline CDR1 reads KGHSH; CDR2 reads LQKENI. V shed 6 bases, J shed 7 bases, and the junction held 11 bases outside the gene matches. The CDR3 loop spans 14 amino acids. CDR3 region: CASSPSLQGTGYTF. CDR3 DNA: TGTGCCAGCTCCCCAAGCTTACAGGGGACTGGCTACACCTTC.

At least ten counts were recorded for this clonotype. This rearrangement joins TRBV6-5 to TRBJ1-2, with D perhaps matching TRBD1 (5 bases). Germline lookup yields CDR1 MNHEY and CDR2 SVGAGI. This CDR3 spans 16 amino acids. Trimming took off 4 bases at V and 3 bases at J, with 18 bases between the two ends. The CDR3 sequence: CASSSQGDEEDYGYTF. The CDR3 coding sequence is TGTGCCAGCAGTTCCCAGGGAGATGAAGAGGACTATGGCTACACCTTC.

This clonotype was recorded at least ten times. One end of the junction is discordant with germline, which a read error may explain. V is TRBV18 and J is TRBJ2-7; D is unresolved. There are 14 residues in the CDR3. The germline V gene has CDR1 KGHSH and CDR2 LQKENI. CDR3 sequence (DNA): TGTGCCAGCTCACCGCGCAGGATCTCCCACGAGCAGTACTTC. Amino acid sequence: CASSPRRISHEQYF.

Relative to its sample, this clonotype is medium-sized. The CDR3, as DNA: TGTGCCAGCAGTGTAGGGACAGGGAGGAGCAATCAGCCCCAGCATTTT. Its translation is CASSVGTGRSNQPQHF. The chain is built from TRBV28 and TRBJ1-5; 9 nucleotides line up with TRBD1. The germline V gene has CDR1 MDHEN and CDR2 SYDVKM. V dropped 5 bases and J dropped 1; count of bases not matched to a gene: 6. This CDR3 has 16 residues.

There are a few counts of this clonotype. The V and J genes are TRBV14 and TRBJ2-3; D gene ambiguous. The V end was cut by 5 bases, the J end by 5 bases, with 8 bases between. The CDR3 is made up of 12 amino acids. Germline values: CDR1 SGHDN, CDR2 FVKESK. In DNA form, the CDR3 reads TGTGCCAGCAGCTTTTACGGAGATACGCAGTATTTT. As protein: CASSFYGDTQYF.

The chain couples TRBV14 to TRBJ2-5; D is undetermined. V shed 0 bases and J shed 1 base, with 12 bases lying between them. The CDR3 loop spans 16 amino acids. Germline CDR1 and CDR2: SGHDN and FVKESK. Written as DNA, the CDR3 is TGTGCCAGCAGCCAAGAAGTAAACGGGCTCCAAGAGACCCAGTACTTC. Amino acids: CASSQEVNGLQETQYF. Looking up the rest from reference TRBV14 and TRBJ2-5 gives the full variable domain: EAGVTQFPSHSVIEKGQTVTLRCDPISGHDNLYWYRRVMGKEIKFLLHFVKESKQDESGMPNNRFLAERTGGTYSTLKVQPAELEDSGVYFCASSQEVNGLQETQYFGPGTRLLVL.

This clonotype was seen just once. The chain has TRBV12-3 or TRBV12-4 and TRBJ1-1; D possibly corresponds to TRBD1 (6 bases). V lost 3 bases and J 7 bases, leaving 15 bases between the germline ends. The CDR3 loop spans 14 amino acids. The CDR3 reads CASSLRTVIGEAFF. CDR3 nucleotides: TGTGCCAGCAGTTTGCGGACAGTGATCGGTGAAGCTTTCTTT.

The table lists this clonotype with a few counts. V is TRBV12-3 or TRBV12-4 and J is TRBJ2-1, with D possibly matching TRBD2 (6 bases). The V end was cut by 6 bases, the J end by 3 bases, with 15 bases between. CDR3 length: 15 residues. CDR3 sequence (DNA): TGTGCCAGCAGCCACCGGGACTTATACTACAATGAGCAGTTCTTC. This encodes CASSHRDLYYNEQFF.

V and J are TRBV14 and TRBJ2-7, with D tentatively TRBD1 or TRBD2 (5 bases each). Germline CDR1 SGHDN, CDR2 FVKESK. This CDR3 spans 17 amino acids. The V gene lost 4 bases and the J gene lost 0 bases, with 19 bases spanning the gap. The CDR3 bases are TGTGCCAGCAGCCTGGGGACCTCACGGGGAAGCTCCTACGAGCAGTACTTC. Translating gives CASSLGTSRGSSYEQYF.

This chain uses TRBV6-1 with TRBJ1-1; no clear D gene. V lost 7 bases, J lost 4 bases, and 7 bases lay in between. The germline gives CDR1 MNHNS, CDR2 SASEGT. This CDR3 region has 11 residues. As DNA, the CDR3 is TGTGCCAGCATAGGACCCACTGAAGCTTTCTTT. The encoded protein is CASIGPTEAFF.

This rearrangement joins TRBV9 to TRBJ2-3; D remains unclear. Germline lookup yields CDR1 SGDLS and CDR2 YYNGEE. Trimming removed 4 bases from V and 5 bases from J, with 11 bases in between. There are 13 residues in the CDR3. The CDR3 loop is CASSLRWGDTQYF. In nucleotides, the CDR3 is TGTGCCAGCAGCCTTAGATGGGGAGATACGCAGTATTTT.

V gene TRBV5-1 combines with J gene TRBJ2-7, with a tentative D call TRBD2 (5 bases). V shed 2 bases and J shed 3 bases, with 15 bases lying between them. This CDR3 has 15 amino acids. The germline CDR1 and CDR2 sequences are SGHRS and YFSETQ. CDR3 nucleotide sequence: TGCGCCAGCAGCTTTGGACTCAACGAAGGCTACGAGCAGTACTTC. This codes for CASSFGLNEGYEQYF.

In its sample, this clonotype is medium-sized. This chain joins TRBV9 and TRBJ2-2; TRBD2 matches at 10 bases. CDR3 length: 17 amino acids. Germline values: CDR1 SGDLS, CDR2 YYNGEE. Trimming took 3 bases from V and 5 from J; bases not matched to a gene: 10. As DNA, the CDR3 is TGTGCCAGCAGCGCCTCAGCTAGCGGGAGAAAAACCGGGGAGCTGTTTTTT. It codes for CASSASASGRKTGELFF.

Sample share makes this clonotype medium-sized (0.01 to 0.1%). DNA of the CDR3: TGTGCCAGCAGCTTAGTGAGGCTTGGGGCCAACGTCCTGACTTTC. Its translation is CASSLVRLGANVLTF. The chain links TRBV11-2 to TRBJ2-6, with D unclear. The CDR3 is made up of 15 amino acids. Trimming left V 1 base short and J 3 bases short, with 7 bases between. Germline V lookup: CDR1 SGHAT, CDR2 FQNNGV.